This TCR beta chain appears in the sequencing data of a study of regulatory T cells in long-lasting Graves disease (dated by TCRdb to the early 2020s). A note on the overall study: Newly diagnosed Graves' disease patients had taken antithyroid drugs for less than 3 months. A total of around 35 samples underwent TCR sequencing, from around 13 patients with persistent Graves' disease and 20 or so patients with newly diagnosed Graves' disease. The study was registered as a clinical trial and conducted in China. Patients with persistent Graves' disease were compared with patients with newly diagnosed Graves' disease using TCR sequencing and RNA sequencing of peripheral blood. Overall study outcomes, separate from this receptor: More public clonotypes were shared among persistent patients (more than 2,500) than among newly diagnosed patients (roughly 1,000). Sequencing and analysis were limited to the TCR beta chain. Because the primary lesion, thyroid tissue, could not be accessed, the study looked at peripheral blood alone. The authors noted that the small sample size was a limitation that may lower accuracy. Persistent Graves' disease patients showed lower TCR Shannon entropy and fewer highly expanded clones than newly diagnosed patients, suggesting clonal expansion. Persistent disease showed preferential use of TRBV28, TRBJ1-2 and TRBJ2-5, whereas newly diagnosed disease favored TRBV20-1 and TRBJ2-1.

Libraries were made using multiplex PCR. Sequenced using an Illumina HiSeq 4000. TCR beta libraries were built with iRepertoire HTBI primers and Arm-PCR amplification of CDR3 regions. Before sequencing, the PCR products underwent gel purification. The study's processing was this. Gene usage analysis of CDR3 amino acid clonotypes relied on the 60 or so TRBV and 14 TRBJ segments identified across samples. COPE and FqMerger were used to merge filtered high-quality paired reads into contigs. BLAST was used to align contigs to IMGT TRBV, TRBD and TRBJ reference genes, and CDR3 was defined according to IMGT. Any clonotype with a frequency above 0.1% was counted as a highly expanded clone. Shannon entropy was used to measure repertoire diversity, and the Gini coefficient was used to measure V-J evenness. Clonotypes shared by more than one individual were considered public. TCRdb trimmed public reads at Q25 via fastp, called clones via MiXCR and kept in-frame beta chains. CDR3 protein sequences are deduplicated, and each keeps its most common genes and DNA. None of the V and J calls come from the authors' own analysis; TCRdb made them. The sample table lists roughly 350,000 distinct CDR3 sequences, approximately 16% of them with a count of one. The ten top clones hold 30% of the sample.

The sample's time point label is to be understood as: newly diagnosed GD, antithyroid drugs for less than 3 months. RNA was extracted from PBMCs in TRIzol for both TCR sequencing and RNA sequencing. The diagnosis of Graves' disease followed American Thyroid Association guidelines. Patients for the study were recruited at an endocrinology department in Xi'an, China. Each patient gave 7.5 to 10 milliliters of peripheral blood, collected in an EDTA anticoagulant tube. Ficoll Paque Plus density gradient separation was used to isolate PBMCs, and no additional T cell sorting was done. RNA quality was checked with an Agilent 2100 Bioanalyzer and agarose gel, and concentration with a NanoDrop 2000. In this sample, this clonotype turned up a few times. The antigen this receptor binds is unknown. Per-base qualities were not stored, and no clone one base away is much larger. In the germline V gene, CDR1 corresponds to KGHDR and CDR2 to SFDVKD. Taken from cysteine to phenylalanine, the CDR3 has 15 residues. The retained sequence is limited to the CDR3, 45 bases, with the frame set at the first base. Relative to germline, V is 3 bases shorter and J is 0 bases shorter, with 8 bases between their ends.

The sample was also reused in another study, on T cells in Graves' hyperthyroidism and ophthalmopathy. The second paper further reports: Stable Graves' hyperthyroidism was defined as no progression to ophthalmopathy during 18 months of follow-up. The hyperthyroidism patients were between 18 and 65 years old and newly diagnosed, with a disease duration of less than 2 months. The study excluded patients with uncontrolled infections, other autoimmune diseases, pregnancy or lactation. Diagnoses were based on clinical symptoms, serum thyroxine and TRAb, thyroid ultrasound and orbital computed tomography. The first round of RT-PCR for the TCR CDR3 was performed with the HTBI primer set and the Qiagen OneStep RT-PCR kit. Most expanded thyroid clonotypes (frequency above 0.001) were also detected in blood, a finding suggesting that blood repertoires may reflect thyroid immune responses. A model built on a 13 V-J signature distinguished ophthalmopathy from stable hyperthyroidism, reaching roughly 88% sensitivity and 81.08% specificity in cross-validation and 80%/75% in testing. In validation, the model predicted progression to ophthalmopathy with roughly 66% sensitivity and approximately 78% specificity, a median of about 6.7 months before onset. To identify TCR V-J signatures that set the groups apart, the researchers used a discovery cohort of about a hundred patients, made up of around 42 with Graves' ophthalmopathy and approximately 57 with stable Graves' hyperthyroidism. Prospective prediction of ophthalmopathy was tested in an independent validation cohort of 18 to 20 hyperthyroidism patients and 17 patients who later progressed to ophthalmopathy. The 100 or so discovery patients were divided at random into training and test sets in a 7:3 ratio. In more than 5 Graves' hyperthyroidism patients, the study also compared T-cell repertoires from thyroid tissue with T-cell repertoires from blood. Once sampling was done, hyperthyroidism patients were given methimazole at a starting dose of 30 mg daily, whereas ophthalmopathy patients were given high-dose intravenous methylprednisolone. A second multiplex PCR round built the libraries, followed by size selection and purification. Libraries were sequenced paired-end with 100 bp reads on an Illumina HiSeq2000. SOAPnuke was used to process the raw data, throwing out any read that contained adapters or uncalled bases, had a mean Phred below 15, or lacked an exact constant-primer or identifier match. High-quality paired reads were merged using COPE v1.2.5, and each unique nucleotide sequence was defined as a clonotype. MiTCR v1.1 was used to align the clonotypes against IMGT TRBV, TRBD and TRBJ reference segments. Analysis was restricted to V-J combinations with a frequency above 0.0001, which covered 98% to 99.2% of repertoires. The TCS score was defined as the ratio of F50 (clonal expansion) to E x V (chaos), calculated using BLOSUM62-based TCRdist between CDR3 peptides within each V-J. Welch's t-statistics and random forest reduced 450 to 600 V-J features to 13, which were used in a naive Bayes classifier (R e1071). Sample size was not statistically predetermined, and blinding of investigators to group allocation was not performed. According to the paper, TCR Vbeta CDR3 sequencing was carried out on some 130 peripheral blood samples, which came from around 43 ophthalmopathy, around 74 hyperthyroidism and some 17 progressor patients.

The V and J segments used are TRBV24-1 and TRBJ1-5; there is no confident call for the D gene. The sample was peripheral blood mononuclear cells (PBMCs), taken at new diagnosis, from a patient treated with antithyroid drugs. The receptor comes from a man aged 40-49 years with Graves disease. Donor details come from another sample of the same person, matched by shared clones. The DNA is TGTGCCACCAGTGATAACGTTATTAGCAATCAGCCCCAGCATTTT. The translation is CATSDNVISNQPQHF.